Shown below are 8 T cell receptor beta chains from a single sample sequenced in a study of blood T cell repertoires in COVID-19. Some clones are missing from TCRdb's copy, which holds only in-frame ones; the method was immunoSEQ multiplex PCR. The sample includes around 150,000 clones, less than 85% of them seen just once. Sample: peripheral blood. The receptors come from a human donor with acute or convalescent COVID-19. The donor label of this sample is uncertain.

As regards this clone: An end of the junction does not agree with germline; a read error may underlie this. The chain has TRBV28 and TRBJ1-4; TRBD1 might be the D (6 bases). The CDR3 has 13 residues. Germline values: CDR1 MDHEN, CDR2 SYDVKM. The CDR3 loop reads CATSTGLVEKLFF. For the CDR3, the DNA is TGTGCCACCAGTACAGGGTTGGTTGAAAAACTGTTTTTT.

V usage is TRBV7-2 and J usage is TRBJ2-2; tentative D call: TRBD1 (6 bases). Trimming cost V 8 bases and J 7 bases, with 17 bases left between them. This CDR3 spans 14 amino acids. Germline V gives CDR1 SGHTA, CDR2 FQGNSA. The CDR3 nucleotides are TGTGCCAGCGCTAAGGGGGTAGCAGGCGGGGAGCTGTTTTTT. Its protein is CASAKGVAGGELFF.

The chain is built from TRBV30 and TRBJ1-1, with TRBD1 matching over 12 bases. The V gene's germline CDR1 is GTSNPN and CDR2 SVGIG (reference sequence). The trim removed 4 bases at V and 7 bases at J, leaving 10 bases unmatched. The CDR3 spans 15 residues. CDR3 DNA: TGTGCCTGGACTACCCCCGGGACAGGGGGCAATGAAGCTTTCTTT. It specifies CAWTTPGTGGNEAFF.

This clone has only one observation. The chain recombines TRBV5-4 with TRBJ2-6; D gene uncertain. The CDR3 contains 15 residues. Between the trimmed V and J ends, which lost 5 bases and 0 bases, there was a span of 9 bases. CDR1 and CDR2 (germline): SGHNT, YYREEE (reference sequence). The DNA for the CDR3 is TGTGCCAGCAGGGTTGCGCTCTCTGGGGCCAACGTCCTGACTTTC. This translates into CASRVALSGANVLTF.

CDR3 DNA: TGTGCCAGCAGCCAAGCATACAGATCAGAGACCCAGTACTTC. Translating gives CASSQAYRSETQYF. The J gene is TRBJ2-5, the V gene TRBV3-1 (or the pseudogene TRBV3-2); D is ambiguous. Germline CDR1 LGHDT, CDR2 YNNKEL (reference sequence). This CDR3 is built from 14 residues. The V end lost 1 base, the J end lost 4 bases, and 10 bases lay between the germline ends.

This clone was picked up many times. The rearrangement joins TRBV18 to TRBJ2-2, with D perhaps matching TRBD1 (5 bases). Germline CDR1 reads KGHSH; CDR2 reads LQKENI. CDR3 length: 17 residues. Between the trimmed V and J ends, which lost 1 base and 0 bases, there was a span of 12 bases. The chain's CDR3 is CASSPLKIQANTGELFF. For the CDR3, the DNA is TGTGCCAGCTCACCACTAAAAATACAGGCGAACACCGGGGAGCTGTTTTTT.

The rearrangement uses TRBV5-5 and TRBJ1-4; 9 bases are a match to TRBD1. CDR3 length: 14 residues. V lost 3 bases to trimming and J lost 6 bases; unmatched junction nucleotides: 3. CDR1 and CDR2 (germline): SGHKS, YYEKEE (reference sequence). CDR3 region: CASSWGQGDEKLFF. CDR3 in DNA: TGTGCCAGCAGCTGGGGACAGGGAGATGAAAAACTGTTTTTT.

The chain combines TRBV2 with TRBJ2-5; D is unresolved. Trimming cost V 9 bases and J 4 bases, with 6 bases left between them. Germline CDR1 SNHLY, CDR2 FYNNEI. The CDR3 is 10 residues long. CDR3 amino acids: CASNSETQYF. In DNA form, the CDR3 reads TGTGCCAGTAACTCAGAGACCCAGTACTTC.